These 27 T cell receptor beta chains came from one sample sequenced in a study of cytomegalovirus exposure and HLA in healthy donors. A multiplex PCR was run with 60 Vbeta primers and 13 Jbeta primers. Sequenced by immunoSEQ multiplex PCR; TCRdb stores in-frame clones only, minus some. Of over 50,000 clones in the sample, 87% were seen once. The sequenced material came from PBMCs. Source of these receptors: a man between 18 and 35 years old in good health and CMV-seronegative.

This clone has just a few counts. The chain links TRBV5-5 to TRBJ1-2; TRBD1 matches at 8 bases. The ends lost 4 bases at V and 4 bases at J; junction bases unmatched: 6. The germline V gene has CDR1 SGHKS and CDR2 YYEKEE (reference sequence). The CDR3 consists of 14 residues. The CDR3 DNA sequence: TGTGCCAGCAGCCCGACGACAGGGGTCTATGGCTACACCTTC. Residues: CASSPTTGVYGYTF.

The chain links TRBV5-1 to TRBJ2-4, with 7 bases that match TRBD1. This CDR3 spans 14 amino acids. The germline CDR1 and CDR2 sequences are SGHRS and YFSETQ. V lost 0 bases and J lost 8; bases outside the gene matches: 5. CDR3 loop: CASSLERGRDIQYF. The CDR3 coding sequence is TGCGCCAGCAGCTTGGAAAGGGGGCGCGACATTCAGTACTTC.

J is TRBJ2-7 and V is TRBV7-9, with 7 bases lining up with TRBD2. Germline V lookup: CDR1 SEHNR, CDR2 FQNEAQ (reference sequence). V was clipped by 4 bases and J by 0 bases; unmatched bases: 9. The CDR3 runs 16 residues. In nucleotides, the CDR3 is TGTGCCAGCAGCTCCGGACTAGACCTAAGCTCCTACGAGCAGTACTTC. Its translation: CASSSGLDLSSYEQYF.

This chain uses TRBV20-1 with TRBJ2-5, with D tentatively TRBD2 (5 bases). Germline V gene data show CDR1 as DFQATT and CDR2 as SNEGSKA (reference sequence). This CDR3 region has 11 residues. V was cut by 3 bases and J by 3 bases, with 5 bases left in between. The CDR3 is CSASGEETQYF. The CDR3 DNA reads as TGCAGTGCTAGCGGGGAAGAGACCCAGTACTTC.

V and J are TRBV4-1 and TRBJ2-3, with D tentatively TRBD1 (6 bases). This CDR3 is 16 amino acids long. V lost 2 bases to trimming and J lost 0 bases, with 12 bases between them. The germline V gene encodes CDR1 MGHRA and CDR2 YSYEKL. CDR3 sequence reads: CASSQSTGPSTDTQYF. The CDR3 DNA is TGCGCCAGCAGCCAATCGACAGGCCCTAGCACAGATACGCAGTATTTT.

V gene TRBV7-8 combines with J gene TRBJ2-7; possible D gene TRBD1, 5 bases. This CDR3 has 13 residues. The germline CDR1 and CDR2 sequences are SGHVS and FQNEAQ. Between the trimmed V and J ends, which lost 3 bases and 6 bases, there was a span of 12 bases. CDR3: CASSLGFGAEQYF. The CDR3 DNA reads as TGTGCCAGCAGCTTGGGGTTTGGGGCCGAGCAGTACTTC.

The V and J genes are TRBV29-1 and TRBJ1-2, with TRBD1 matching 10 bases. The CDR3 spans 13 residues. The V segment lost 4 bases and the J segment 8 bases; nucleotides outside the gene matches: 7. From germline, CDR1 is SQVTM and CDR2 ANQGSEA. CDR3 nucleotides: TGCAGCGTTGCGGGACAGGGGCGGATCGGCTACACCTTC. As protein: CSVAGQGRIGYTF.

The genes are TRBV7-2 and TRBJ1-6; D is unresolved. CDR1 and CDR2 (germline): SGHTA, FQGNSA. Trimming removed 4 bases at V and 6 bases at J, with 13 bases between. The CDR3 has 15 residues. CDR3 nucleotides: TGTGCCAGCAGCTCTACCAACAGAGTTAATTCACCCCTCCACTTT. Its protein product is CASSSTNRVNSPLHF.

The chain is built from TRBV6-5 and TRBJ2-1, with TRBD1 identical over 9 bases. V shed 5 bases, J shed 6 bases, and the junction held 2 bases outside the gene matches. In germline, CDR1 is MNHEY, CDR2 SVGAGI. The CDR3 covers 13 residues. The DNA for the CDR3 is TGTGCCAGCAGTCGGGGACAGGGCAATGAGCAGTTCTTC. This encodes CASSRGQGNEQFF.

This chain uses TRBV9 with TRBJ2-7; TRBD1 might be the D (6 bases). This CDR3 region has 16 residues. CDR1 and CDR2 from the germline V gene are SGDLS and YYNGEE. V shed 3 bases and J shed 4 bases, with 20 bases lying between them. The CDR3 loop is CASSGGGGSGRYEQYF. The CDR3 nucleotides read TGTGCCAGCAGCGGCGGTGGGGGCAGCGGCCGATACGAGCAGTACTTC.

The J gene is TRBJ2-7, the V gene TRBV6-6; D might be TRBD1 (5 bases). The CDR3 runs to 14 residues. V lost 5 bases and J lost 0, with 11 bases in between. Germline CDR1 reads MNHNY; CDR2 reads SVGAGI (reference sequence). CDR3 loop: CASSTPDSSYEQYF. The CDR3 DNA is TGTGCCAGCAGTACCCCCGACAGCTCCTACGAGCAGTACTTC.

This sequence joins TRBV6-5 and TRBJ1-1, with D possibly being TRBD1 (6 bases). Trimming removed 6 bases from V and 3 bases from J, with 14 bases in between. This CDR3 region has 14 residues. Germline V CDR1 and CDR2: MNHEY, SVGAGI. CDR3 DNA sequence: TGTGCCAGCAGACTTCAGGGGCGAGACACTGAAGCTTTCTTT. Encoded protein: CASRLQGRDTEAFF.

The chain employs TRBV28 and TRBJ1-5; TRBD1 matches 9 bases. Germline CDR1 and CDR2: MDHEN and SYDVKM. V shed 6 bases and J 6 bases; nucleotides not matched to a gene: 6. The CDR3 has 14 residues. The CDR3 sequence: CASSPQGAGQPQHF. The CDR3 nucleotides are TGTGCCAGCAGCCCACAGGGGGCGGGTCAGCCCCAGCATTTT.

The chain employs TRBV27 and TRBJ2-7; maybe TRBD2 (6 bases). CDR1 MNHEY and CDR2 SMNVEV come from the germline V gene (reference sequence). The CDR3 covers 14 residues. The V end lost 5 bases, the J end lost 3 bases, and 14 bases lay between the germline ends. The DNA for the CDR3 is TGTGCCAGCAGTCCCGGGACTGGGGGCTACGAGCAGTACTTC. It is translated as CASSPGTGGYEQYF.

The chain's CDR3 is CASRSTWGQRTEAFF. CDR3 bases: TGTGCCAGCAGATCCACATGGGGGCAGCGCACTGAAGCTTTCTTT. J is TRBJ1-1 and V is TRBV6-5; weak D call: TRBD1 (6 bases). The CDR3 covers 15 residues. Trimming removed 6 bases at V and 4 bases at J, with 18 bases between. The germline CDR1 and CDR2 sequences are MNHEY and SVGAGI.

The rearrangement joins TRBV10-2 to TRBJ2-7; TRBD1 aligns across 7 bases. This CDR3 is 14 amino acids long. Germline V gene data show CDR1 as WSHSY and CDR2 as SAAADI. J lost 2 bases, V lost 4 bases, and 5 bases had no gene match. DNA of the CDR3: TGCGCCAGCAGTGTAGGGCAGGGGGCCTACGAGCAGTACTTC. Translated, it gives CASSVGQGAYEQYF.

The chain joins TRBV2 to TRBJ1-3; D not resolved. Germline V gene data show CDR1 as SNHLY and CDR2 as FYNNEI. The CDR3 has 14 amino acids. Trimming removed 7 bases from V and 0 bases from J, with 10 bases in between. The CDR3 loop is CASMQATSGNTIYF. CDR3 DNA: TGTGCCAGCATGCAGGCCACCTCTGGAAACACCATATATTTT.

The chain links TRBV6-1 to TRBJ1-2, with 9 bases that match TRBD1. This CDR3 contains 15 residues. Germline V lookup: CDR1 MNHNS, CDR2 SASEGT. The J segment lost 4 bases and the V segment lost 2 bases, leaving 5 bases of the junction unmatched. Here the CDR3 reads CASSESGTGRYGYTF. The CDR3 region has the DNA TGTGCCAGCAGTGAATCCGGGACAGGGCGCTATGGCTACACCTTC.

This clone has a single count. Written as DNA, the CDR3 is TGCGCCAGCAGCCACTCTAGCGGGGGGGAGGCAGATACGCAGTATTTT. It codes for CASSHSSGGEADTQYF. V and J are TRBV4-1 and TRBJ2-3, with TRBD2 matching 12 bases. Germline CDR1 is MGHRA and CDR2 is YSYEKL. V dropped 3 bases and J dropped 4; count of bases not matched to a gene: 5. The CDR3 is 16 amino acids.

The chain employs TRBV29-1 and TRBJ1-6, with unresolved D. V lost 3 bases to trimming and J lost 5 bases, with 8 bases between them. Germline CDR1 and CDR2: SQVTM and ANQGSEA. The CDR3 is 13 residues long. The CDR3 loop is CSVEGGHNSPLHF. Here the CDR3 DNA reads TGCAGCGTTGAGGGCGGGCATAATTCACCCCTCCACTTT.

CDR3 nucleotide sequence: TGCAGCGTTGAATATGTCCCCTACAATGAGCAGTTCTTC. As protein: CSVEYVPYNEQFF. The chain has TRBV29-1 and TRBJ2-1; D is unresolved. The germline CDR1 and CDR2 sequences are SQVTM and ANQGSEA. V gave up 2 bases and J gave up 2 bases, with 7 bases separating them. CDR3 size: 13 residues.

V is TRBV27 and J is TRBJ1-2, with D possibly TRBD1 on 5 matching bases. Germline V lookup: CDR1 MNHEY, CDR2 SMNVEV (reference sequence). V was shortened by 4 bases and J by 1 base, with 10 bases between the two germline ends. The CDR3 has 14 amino acids. The CDR3 DNA follows: TGTGCCAGCAGTTCGATAGACAGTAACTATGGCTACACCTTC. It translates to CASSSIDSNYGYTF.

The chain recombines TRBV19 with TRBJ1-1; tentatively, D is TRBD1 (5 bases). V dropped 4 bases and J dropped 3 bases, with 9 bases sitting between them. The CDR3 contains 13 residues. The germline V gene encodes CDR1 LNHDA and CDR2 SQIVND (reference sequence). The CDR3 DNA sequence: TGTGCCAGTAGTACAGGGAGGGACACTGAAGCTTTCTTT. This sequence encodes CASSTGRDTEAFF.

The rearrangement uses TRBV7-9 and TRBJ2-3, with a possible D match to TRBD2 (6 bases). Per the germline V gene, CDR1 is SEHNR and CDR2 is FQNEAQ (reference sequence). V lost 8 bases to trimming and J lost 2 bases, with 11 bases between them. CDR3 length equals 13 residues. CDR3 sequence reads: CASSEGVTDTQYF. CDR3 coding DNA: TGTGCCAGCTCGGAGGGAGTCACAGATACGCAGTATTTT.

A single count supports this clone. The chain joins TRBV6-5 to TRBJ1-5; 8 bases line up with TRBD1. After removal of 6 bases from V and 5 bases from J, the junction contained 9 bases not matched to a gene. Germline CDR1 and CDR2: MNHEY and SVGAGI. CDR3 length: 15 amino acids. CDR3 DNA sequence: TGTGCCAGCAGCTACGGACAGGGATCGGATCAGCCCCAGCATTTT. Translated, it gives CASSYGQGSDQPQHF.

In nucleotides, the CDR3 is TGTGCCAGCAGCCGGGCTGGGGCCAACGTCCTGACTTTC. This sequence encodes CASSRAGANVLTF. V gene TRBV6-5 combines with J gene TRBJ2-6; D is unresolved. This CDR3 has 13 residues. V was shortened by 6 bases and J by 2 bases, with 5 bases between the two germline ends. The germline CDR1 and CDR2 sequences are MNHEY and SVGAGI.

This chain connects TRBV7-8 to TRBJ2-3, with TRBD2 matching over 11 bases. The CDR3 has 15 amino acids. V was pared by 6 bases and J by 4 bases, with 6 bases of the junction left unmatched. The germline gives CDR1 SGHVS, CDR2 FQNEAQ. CDR3 sequence: CASRATSGVSDTQYF. In DNA, the CDR3 is TGTGCCAGCAGGGCGACTAGCGGGGTGTCAGATACGCAGTATTTT. Based on the CDR3 plus reference TRBV7-8 and TRBJ2-3, the full variable domain is GAGVSQSPRYKVAKRGQDVALRCDPISGHVSLFWYQQALGQGPEFLTYFQNEAQLDKSGLPSDRFFAERPEGSVSTLKIQRTQQEDSAVYLCASRATSGVSDTQYFGPGTRLTVL.